One and the same sample provided the 22 T cell receptor beta chains below, sequenced in a study of OX40 agonist ivuxolimab in advanced cancers. TCRdb's table, derived via immunoSEQ multiplex PCR, lists solely in-frame clones and lacks some. The table records roughly 25,000 clones, approximately 91% of them present only once. This sample comprised CD4+ or CD8+ T cells sorted from blood, obtained in a trial of the OX40 agonist ivuxolimab. Receptor source: an adult with an advanced solid tumor such as melanoma, head and neck, liver or kidney cancer.

The chain has TRBV27 and TRBJ2-7, with D possibly matching TRBD2 (6 bases). The CDR3 extends over 16 amino acids. V lost 6 bases to trimming and J lost 2 bases, with 20 bases between them. Germline V gene lookup returns CDR1 MNHEY and CDR2 SMNVEV (reference sequence). The CDR3 reads CASSPLRGGNAYEQYF. The CDR3 DNA reads as TGTGCCAGCAGCCCCCTGAGGGGCGGGAATGCCTACGAGCAGTACTTC.

As to this clone: One junction end does not reproduce the germline sequence, and a read error may be involved. The chain has TRBV7-7 and TRBJ1-5, with no clear D. The CDR3 sequence is 15 residues long. Germline V gene data show CDR1 as SSHAT and CDR2 as FNYEAQ (reference sequence). CDR3 bases: TGTGCTAGCAGCTTTGTCAGGTCTAACAATCAGCCCCAGCATTTT. It codes for CASSFVRSNNQPQHF.

This chain connects TRBV27 to TRBJ2-5, with D unresolved. The germline CDR1 and CDR2 sequences are MNHEY and SMNVEV (reference sequence). Trimming cost V 3 bases and J 10 bases, with 9 bases left between them. CDR3 length: 11 amino acids. The CDR3 DNA reads TGTGCCAGCAGTTTTGGGAAGGACCAGTACTTC. It translates to CASSFGKDQYF.

The chain carries TRBV28 and TRBJ2-7, with D maybe TRBD1 (5 bases). The germline V gene has CDR1 MDHEN and CDR2 SYDVKM. The CDR3 contains 16 residues. V was clipped by 7 bases and J by 3 bases, with 22 bases between them. The CDR3 bases are TGTGCCAGCACGGTTTCGGTCAGACCAAGGGGCTACGAGCAGTACTTC. This codes for CASTVSVRPRGYEQYF.

The V and J genes are TRBV6-4 and TRBJ2-1; 12 nucleotides align to TRBD2. Germline lookup yields CDR1 MRHNA and CDR2 SNTAGT. J was trimmed by 10 bases and V by 3 bases; bases with no gene match: 7. CDR3 length equals 15 residues. The DNA of the CDR3 is TGTGCCAGCAGTGATTCTAGCGGGGGGGCCTGGGAGCAGTTCTTC. Encoded protein: CASSDSSGGAWEQFF.

This clone was detected only once. J is TRBJ1-3 and V is TRBV5-1, with D uncertain. V was trimmed by 1 base and J by 4 bases, leaving 15 bases between them. CDR1 and CDR2 from the germline V gene are SGHRS and YFSETQ. The CDR3 loop spans 16 amino acids. The CDR3 bases are TGCGCCAGCAGCTTGAGTAGGGTTGGGAGCGGAAACACCATATATTTT. The encoded protein is CASSLSRVGSGNTIYF. The full variable domain, with the rest looked up from reference TRBV5-1 and TRBJ1-3, is KAGVTQTPRYLIKTRGQQVTLSCSPISGHRSVSWYQQTPGQGLQFLFEYFSETQRNKGNFPGRFSGRQFSNSRSEMNVSTLELGDSALYLCASSLSRVGSGNTIYFGEGSWLTVV.

This chain uses TRBV9 with TRBJ1-2; no reliable D call. With 5 bases removed from V and 1 base from J, the gap between germline ends came to 21 bases. The CDR3 is 17 residues long. The germline V gene encodes CDR1 SGDLS and CDR2 YYNGEE. The chain's CDR3 is CASSPVQSIGVNYGYTF. The CDR3 bases are TGTGCCAGCAGTCCGGTTCAAAGTATCGGGGTTAACTATGGCTACACCTTC. Full variable domain (rest looked up from reference TRBV9 and TRBJ1-2): DSGVTQTPKHLITATGQRVTLRCSPRSGDLSVYWYQQSLDQGLQFLIQYYNGEERAKGNILERFSAQQFPDLHSELNLSSLELGDSALYFCASSPVQSIGVNYGYTFGSGTRLTVV.

V and J are TRBV5-4 and TRBJ2-1; 11 bases align to TRBD2. The J segment lost 0 bases and the V segment lost 3 bases, leaving 11 bases of the junction unmatched. The CDR3 covers 19 residues. Germline CDR1 is SGHNT and CDR2 is YYREEE (reference sequence). Here the CDR3 reads CASSSRLAGPTSSYNEQFF. CDR3 in DNA: TGTGCCAGCAGCTCACGACTAGCGGGGCCTACTAGCTCCTACAATGAGCAGTTCTTC.

The chain links TRBV28 to TRBJ2-1, with 11 bases aligning to TRBD2. V was pared by 5 bases and J by 4 bases, with 7 bases of the junction left unmatched. From germline, CDR1 is MDHEN and CDR2 SYDVKM. The CDR3 length is 16 residues. CDR3 nucleotides: TGTGCCAGCAGTCAAATAGCGGGAGGGGGGTACAATGAGCAGTTCTTC. Translated, it gives CASSQIAGGGYNEQFF.

The CDR3 sequence: CASSEGTAEAFF. Here the CDR3 DNA reads TGTGCCAGCAGTGAAGGGACAGCTGAAGCTTTCTTT. The chain is built from TRBV6-1 and TRBJ1-1; D possibly corresponds to TRBD1 (6 bases). Germline loops: CDR1 MNHNS, CDR2 SASEGT. Deletions cut 1 base from V and 6 bases from J, with 6 bases between. The CDR3 sequence is 12 residues long.

The chain links TRBV11-1 to TRBJ1-2, with D possibly being TRBD1 (5 bases). The CDR3 runs 14 residues. The germline CDR1 and CDR2 sequences are SGHAT and FQDESV (reference sequence). V was clipped by 5 bases and J by 6 bases, with 16 bases between them. The CDR3 protein is CASSPGGVRDGYTF. CDR3 in DNA: TGTGCCAGCAGCCCCGGGGGGGTACGAGATGGCTACACCTTC.

This clone was picked up a small number of times. The rearrangement links TRBV28 to TRBJ1-6; D may be TRBD1 (5 bases). CDR3 length: 16 amino acids. Looked up from germline, CDR1 is MDHEN and CDR2 is SYDVKM. The V gene lost 7 bases and the J gene lost 4 bases, with 17 bases spanning the gap. The chain's CDR3 is CASTPWDDSYNSPLHF. The CDR3 DNA is TGTGCCAGCACCCCCTGGGATGACAGTTATAATTCACCCCTCCACTTT.

This chain joins TRBV27 and TRBJ1-6; D not resolved. In germline, CDR1 is MNHEY, CDR2 SMNVEV (reference sequence). The CDR3 loop spans 14 amino acids. Trimming took off 8 bases at V and 7 bases at J, with 15 bases between the two ends. CDR3 in amino acids: CASAYSNLNSPLHF. The DNA for the CDR3 is TGTGCCAGCGCATACTCTAATCTCAATTCACCCCTCCACTTT.

This clone was counted once. CDR3 loop: CASSYSLSARNEQFF. CDR3 DNA: TGTGCCAGCAGTTACTCGTTATCAGCTCGCAATGAGCAGTTCTTC. This chain links TRBV6-6 with TRBJ2-1; D is ambiguous. The V gene lost 0 bases and the J gene lost 6 bases, with 12 bases spanning the gap. The CDR3 is made up of 15 amino acids. Germline V CDR1 and CDR2: MNHNY, SVGAGI (reference sequence).

This chain uses TRBV9 with TRBJ2-2; 10 bases match TRBD2. Trimming cost V 0 bases and J 3 bases; bases outside gene matches: 11. The CDR3 extends over 19 amino acids. The germline V gene has CDR1 SGDLS and CDR2 YYNGEE. DNA of the CDR3: TGTGCCAGCAGCGTAGCTGCTAGCGGGAGTTGGTGGGACACCGGGGAGCTGTTTTTT. It yields the protein CASSVAASGSWWDTGELFF.

The V and J genes are TRBV7-2 and TRBJ2-3; TRBD2 might be the D (7 bases). The CDR3 has 17 residues. From germline, CDR1 is SGHTA and CDR2 FQGNSA. V was cut by 4 bases and J by 3 bases, with 20 bases left in between. CDR3 in DNA: TGTGCCAGCAGCTCCCTAGGGGGGGGGAGTGGGACAGATACGCAGTATTTT. This codes for CASSSLGGGSGTDTQYF.

This clone has just a few counts. The gene calls are TRBV6-4 and TRBJ2-3; 10 positions agree with TRBD2. CDR1 is MRHNA, CDR2 SNTAGT, per germline. The CDR3 loop spans 14 amino acids. The junction had 0 bases not matched to a gene; V was cut back by 5 bases and J by 1 base. The CDR3 spells CASSSGGGTDTQYF. The CDR3 DNA sequence: TGTGCCAGCAGTAGCGGGGGGGGCACAGATACGCAGTATTTT.

The chain uses TRBV4-1 and TRBJ2-7, with 9 nucleotides matching TRBD2. This CDR3 region has 16 residues. Germline CDR1 and CDR2: MGHRA and YSYEKL. V was clipped by 0 bases and J by 0 bases; unmatched bases: 3. The DNA for the CDR3 is TGCGCCAGCAGCCAAGATAGACTAGCGGACTCCTACGAGCAGTACTTC. This sequence encodes CASSQDRLADSYEQYF.

V is TRBV6-4 and J is TRBJ2-3, with D possibly being TRBD1 or TRBD2 (6 bases each). Trimming removed 2 bases at V and 1 base at J, with 13 bases between. The CDR3 runs 16 residues. CDR1 and CDR2 (germline): MRHNA, SNTAGT. For the CDR3, the DNA is TGTGCCAGCAGTGACGGGGGCGGCGGGGGCACAGATACGCAGTATTTT. Translated: CASSDGGGGGTDTQYF.

V gene TRBV5-6 combines with J gene TRBJ2-2; TRBD1 aligns across 8 bases. Germline values: CDR1 SGHDT, CDR2 YYEEEE. The CDR3 has 15 amino acids. V lost 5 bases to trimming and J lost 2 bases; unmatched junction nucleotides: 5. CDR3 sequence reads: CASRPDRGNTGELFF. CDR3 DNA: TGTGCCAGCAGGCCCGACAGGGGTAACACCGGGGAGCTGTTTTTT.

The J gene is TRBJ2-2, the V gene TRBV9, with D perhaps being TRBD1 or TRBD2 (5 bases each). The CDR3 runs to 15 residues. Between the trimmed V and J ends, which lost 2 bases and 3 bases, there was a span of 11 bases. CDR1 is SGDLS, CDR2 YYNGEE, per germline. Written as DNA, the CDR3 is TGTGCCAGCAGCGTTGAGGGGTCGTACACCGGGGAGCTGTTTTTT. This sequence encodes CASSVEGSYTGELFF.

V gene TRBV6-4 combines with J gene TRBJ1-1; D is possibly TRBD1 (5 bases). Trimming cost V 3 bases and J 8 bases, with 10 bases left between them. This CDR3 region has 12 residues. CDR1 and CDR2 (germline): MRHNA, SNTAGT. This chain's CDR3 is CASSEGGGEAFF. DNA for the CDR3: TGTGCCAGCAGTGAAGGCGGGGGGGAAGCTTTCTTT.